The entry below gives a single T cell receptor (beta chain) sequence along with its context. These data come from a study of early T cells in non-severe SARS-CoV-2 infection. Study information: Sequencing was performed on bulk RNA from unsorted whole blood, leaving chains unpaired.

Trimming cost V 4 bases and J 6 bases, with 13 bases left between them. Germline V CDR1 and CDR2: KGHSH, LQKENI. The CDR3 has 13 residues. Researchers tagged individual cDNA molecules with unique molecular identifiers. TCRdb itself ran the 5' RACE reads through MiXCR, one entry per CDR3 protein. The table records some 66,000 distinct CDR3 sequences, over 8% of them present only once. This TCR was recovered from an adult who was a healthcare worker with PCR-confirmed SARS-CoV-2 infection or an uninfected control (not recorded which). The rearrangement links TRBV18 to TRBJ2-7; D may match TRBD1 or TRBD2 (6 bases each). Sequencing used whole blood. The CDR3 reads CASSRKQGGEQYF. The CDR3 DNA reads TGTGCCAGCTCACGGAAACAGGGAGGCGAGCAGTACTTC.